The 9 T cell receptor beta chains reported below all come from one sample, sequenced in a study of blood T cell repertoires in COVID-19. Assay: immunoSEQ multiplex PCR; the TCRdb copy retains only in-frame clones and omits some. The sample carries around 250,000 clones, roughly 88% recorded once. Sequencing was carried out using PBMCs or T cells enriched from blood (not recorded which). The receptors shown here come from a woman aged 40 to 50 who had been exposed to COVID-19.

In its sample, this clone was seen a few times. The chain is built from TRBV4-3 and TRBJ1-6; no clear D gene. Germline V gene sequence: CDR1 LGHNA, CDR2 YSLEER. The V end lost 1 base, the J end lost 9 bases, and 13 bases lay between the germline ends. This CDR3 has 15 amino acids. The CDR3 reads CASSQGVGPRSPLHF. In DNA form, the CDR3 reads TGCGCCAGCAGCCAAGGAGTTGGGCCCCGTTCACCCCTCCACTTT.

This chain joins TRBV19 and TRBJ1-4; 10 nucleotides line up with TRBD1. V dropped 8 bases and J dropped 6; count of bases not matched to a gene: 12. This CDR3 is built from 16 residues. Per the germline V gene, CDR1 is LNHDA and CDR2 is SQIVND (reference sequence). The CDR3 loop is CASGRFQTGGYEKLFF. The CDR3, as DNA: TGTGCCAGTGGCAGGTTCCAGACAGGGGGCTATGAAAAACTGTTTTTT.

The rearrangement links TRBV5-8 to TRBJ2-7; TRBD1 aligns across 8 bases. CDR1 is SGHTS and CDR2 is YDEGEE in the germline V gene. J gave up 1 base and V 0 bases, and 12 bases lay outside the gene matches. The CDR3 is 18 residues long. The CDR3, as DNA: TGTGCCAGCAGCTTGGGTTTGGGTGGGACAGGCAGTTCCTACGAGCAGTACTTC. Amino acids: CASSLGLGGTGSSYEQYF.

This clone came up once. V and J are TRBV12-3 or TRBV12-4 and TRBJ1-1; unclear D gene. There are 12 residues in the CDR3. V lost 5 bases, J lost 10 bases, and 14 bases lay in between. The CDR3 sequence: CASSPTLLVAFF. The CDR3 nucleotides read TGTGCCAGCAGTCCCACTTTATTAGTAGCTTTCTTT.

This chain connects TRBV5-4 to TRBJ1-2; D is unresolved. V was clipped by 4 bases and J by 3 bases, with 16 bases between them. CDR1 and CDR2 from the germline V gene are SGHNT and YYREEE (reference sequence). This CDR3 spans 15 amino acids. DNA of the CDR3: TGTGCCAGCAGCCACCTTAGTAACTTGGACTATGGCTACACCTTC. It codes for CASSHLSNLDYGYTF.

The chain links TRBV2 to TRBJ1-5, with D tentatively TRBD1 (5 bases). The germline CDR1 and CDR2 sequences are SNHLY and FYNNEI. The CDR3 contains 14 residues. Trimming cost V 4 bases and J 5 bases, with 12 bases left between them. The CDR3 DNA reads TGTGCCAGCAGTGGTACCAGGGAGGATCAGCCCCAGCATTTT. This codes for CASSGTREDQPQHF.

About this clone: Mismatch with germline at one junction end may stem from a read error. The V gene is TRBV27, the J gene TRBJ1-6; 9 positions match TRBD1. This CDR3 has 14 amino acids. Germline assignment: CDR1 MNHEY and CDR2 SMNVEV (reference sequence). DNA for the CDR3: TGCGCCTCGAATTGGGACAGGGCGAATTCACCCCTCCACTTT. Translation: CASNWDRANSPLHF.

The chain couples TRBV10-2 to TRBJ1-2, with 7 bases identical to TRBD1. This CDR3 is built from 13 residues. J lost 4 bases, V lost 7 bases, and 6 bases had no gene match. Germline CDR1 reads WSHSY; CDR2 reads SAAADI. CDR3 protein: CASTQGGFYGYTF. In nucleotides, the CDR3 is TGCGCCAGCACCCAGGGGGGCTTCTATGGCTACACCTTC.

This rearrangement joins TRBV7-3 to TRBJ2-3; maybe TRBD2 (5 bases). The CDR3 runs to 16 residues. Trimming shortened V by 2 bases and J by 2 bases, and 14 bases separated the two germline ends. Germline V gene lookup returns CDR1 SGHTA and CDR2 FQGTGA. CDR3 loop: CASSLPTTVPTDTQYF. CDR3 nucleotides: TGTGCCAGCAGCTTACCGACTACTGTCCCCACAGATACGCAGTATTTT.